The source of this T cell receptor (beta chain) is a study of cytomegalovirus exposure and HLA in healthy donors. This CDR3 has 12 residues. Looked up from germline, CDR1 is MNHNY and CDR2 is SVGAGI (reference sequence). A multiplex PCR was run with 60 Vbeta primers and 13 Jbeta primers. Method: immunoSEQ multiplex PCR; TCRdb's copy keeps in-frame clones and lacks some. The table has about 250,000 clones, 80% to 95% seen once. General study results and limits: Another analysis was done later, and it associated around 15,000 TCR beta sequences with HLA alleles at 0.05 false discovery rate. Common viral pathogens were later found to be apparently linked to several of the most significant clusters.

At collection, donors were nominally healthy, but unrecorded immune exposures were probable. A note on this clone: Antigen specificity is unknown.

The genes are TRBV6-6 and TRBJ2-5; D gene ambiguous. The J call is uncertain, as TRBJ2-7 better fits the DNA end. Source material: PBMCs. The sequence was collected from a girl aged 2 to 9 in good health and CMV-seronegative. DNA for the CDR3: TGTGCCAGCAGTGGTGTCTACTACGAGCAGTACTTC. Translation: CASSGVYYEQYF.